The rows below give T cell receptor beta chains drawn from one sample of a study of cytomegalovirus exposure and HLA in healthy donors. TCRdb's copy holds only in-frame clones and misses some; the assay was immunoSEQ multiplex PCR. The table has about 130,000 clones, over 70% seen once. Specimen: PBMCs. These receptors were collected from a female donor in good health and CMV-seronegative. Both conserved end residues are part of each CDR3. Fields, in order: clone size, J gene, D gene, V gene, CDR3 DNA, CDR3 protein. A D gene is named only where the DNA matches it firmly. Clone size, where shown, is once, few, many, or a class for clones that have expanded.

abundance: .
j_gene: TRBJ2-7
d_gene: TRBD1
v_gene: TRBV4-1
CDR3nt: TGCGCCAGCAGCTCTCAAACAGGGGATCCCTACGAGCAGTACTTC
CDR3aa: CASSSQTGDPYEQYF

abundance: few
j_gene: TRBJ1-5
d_gene: TRBD1
v_gene: TRBV5-1
CDR3nt: TGCGCCAGCAGCCCCGGGACAGGGTCGAGTCAGCCCCAGCATTTT
CDR3aa: CASSPGTGSSQPQHF

abundance: .
j_gene: TRBJ2-5
d_gene: .
v_gene: TRBV27
CDR3nt: TGTGCCAGCAGTCGAACCGGGGACACCCCGTACCAAGAGACCCAGTACTTC
CDR3aa: CASSRTGDTPYQETQYF

abundance: .
j_gene: TRBJ1-6
d_gene: TRBD1
v_gene: TRBV28
CDR3nt: TGTGCCGGCTCCAGGACAGGGGTGTCACCCCTCCACTTT
CDR3aa: CAGSRTGVSPLHF

abundance: .
j_gene: TRBJ1-2
d_gene: TRBD1
v_gene: TRBV7-2
CDR3nt: TGTGCCAGCAGCCCGGGACAGGGCGCCTATGGCTACACCTTC
CDR3aa: CASSPGQGAYGYTF

abundance: .
j_gene: TRBJ2-6
d_gene: TRBD1
v_gene: TRBV30
CDR3nt: TGTGCCTGGAGCCAAAACAGGGGTGGTGGGGCCAACGTCCTGACTTTC
CDR3aa: CAWSQNRGGGANVLTF

abundance: .
j_gene: TRBJ2-5
d_gene: TRBD2
v_gene: TRBV5-1
CDR3nt: TGCGCCAGCAGCTGGGGACTAGCGACTGACCACCAAGAGACCCAGTACTTC
CDR3aa: CASSWGLATDHQETQYF

abundance: .
j_gene: TRBJ1-4
d_gene: .
v_gene: TRBV7-2
CDR3nt: TGTGCCAGCAGCCGGGGTTCTTATCGGACTAATGAAAAACTGTTTTTT
CDR3aa: CASSRGSYRTNEKLFF

abundance: .
j_gene: TRBJ2-7
d_gene: .
v_gene: TRBV7-8
CDR3nt: TGTGCCAGCAGCTTATGGAGGGACCGATACGAGCAGTACTTC
CDR3aa: CASSLWRDRYEQYF

abundance: .
j_gene: TRBJ2-1
d_gene: .
v_gene: TRBV11-3
CDR3nt: TGTGCCAGCAGCTTAGACGGGTTGGTGTTCTTC
CDR3aa: CASSLDGLVFF

abundance: .
j_gene: TRBJ2-7
d_gene: .
v_gene: TRBV5-1
CDR3nt: TGCGCCAGCAGGGTTGATCCAGCGAACTACGAGCAGTACTTC
CDR3aa: CASRVDPANYEQYF

abundance: once
j_gene: TRBJ2-7
d_gene: TRBD2
v_gene: TRBV18
CDR3nt: TGTGCCAGCTCCCCGGGAGGGGGGCGGTACGAGCAGTACTTC
CDR3aa: CASSPGGGRYEQYF

abundance: .
j_gene: TRBJ2-5
d_gene: .
v_gene: TRBV7-2
CDR3nt: TGTGCCAGCAGCTTCAGCGAAGAGATCCAGTACTTC
CDR3aa: CASSFSEEIQYF

abundance: .
j_gene: TRBJ1-5
d_gene: TRBD1
v_gene: TRBV5-1
CDR3nt: TGCGCCAGCAGCCCGACAGGGGAGCATCAGCCCCAGCATTTT
CDR3aa: CASSPTGEHQPQHF

abundance: .
j_gene: TRBJ2-7
d_gene: .
v_gene: TRBV5-1
CDR3nt: TGCGCCAGCAGTGGAGAGTTCGGCGAGCAGTACTTC
CDR3aa: CASSGEFGEQYF

abundance: .
j_gene: TRBJ1-3
d_gene: .
v_gene: TRBV9
CDR3nt: TGTGCCAGCAGCTCAGGGCGCTCTGGAAACACCATATATTTT
CDR3aa: CASSSGRSGNTIYF

abundance: .
j_gene: TRBJ2-2
d_gene: .
v_gene: TRBV30
CDR3nt: TGTGCCTGGATAGCCCGGAACACCGGGGAGCTGTTTTTT
CDR3aa: CAWIARNTGELFF

abundance: .
j_gene: TRBJ1-3
d_gene: .
v_gene: TRBV28
CDR3nt: TGTGCCAGCAGTTCAGCAGGATACTCTGGAAACACCATATATTTT
CDR3aa: CASSSAGYSGNTIYF

abundance: .
j_gene: TRBJ2-1
d_gene: .
v_gene: TRBV9
CDR3nt: TGTGCCAGCAGCGTAGATCGACTAGAAGGTGAGCAGTTCTTC
CDR3aa: CASSVDRLEGEQFF

abundance: .
j_gene: TRBJ1-5
d_gene: TRBD1
v_gene: TRBV19
CDR3nt: TGTGCCAGTGCGACAGGGGGGCCCCAGCATTTT
CDR3aa: CASATGGPQHF

abundance: .
j_gene: TRBJ1-1
d_gene: TRBD1
v_gene: TRBV2
CDR3nt: TGTGCCAGCAGTGAAGAGGGGGCGAGCACTGAAGCTTTCTTT
CDR3aa: CASSEEGASTEAFF

abundance: .
j_gene: TRBJ1-2
d_gene: .
v_gene: TRBV10-2
CDR3nt: TGCGCCAGCAGTGAGAGGCAGCTTATGACTCGATATGGCTACACCTTC
CDR3aa: CASSERQLMTRYGYTF

abundance: .
j_gene: TRBJ1-4
d_gene: TRBD1
v_gene: TRBV2
CDR3nt: TGTGCCAGCAGTGGGCACAGGGGCCTTAATGAAAAACTGTTTTTT
CDR3aa: CASSGHRGLNEKLFF

abundance: .
j_gene: TRBJ2-1
d_gene: TRBD2
v_gene: TRBV18
CDR3nt: TGTGCCAGCTCACCGGGACTAGCAACCAATGAGCAGTTCTTC
CDR3aa: CASSPGLATNEQFF

abundance: .
j_gene: TRBJ2-6
d_gene: .
v_gene: TRBV19
CDR3nt: TGTGCCAGTAGTATAGGGAGGACAGATACTGGGGCCAACGTCCTGACTTTC
CDR3aa: CASSIGRTDTGANVLTF

abundance: .
j_gene: TRBJ2-2
d_gene: .
v_gene: TRBV10-3
CDR3nt: TGTGCCATCAGTGCCCTCGGGGAGTCCACCGGGGAGCTGTTTTTT
CDR3aa: CAISALGESTGELFF

abundance: once
j_gene: TRBJ2-7
d_gene: .
v_gene: TRBV2
CDR3nt: TGTGCCAGCATCACGAGCGGGTACGAGCAGTACTTC
CDR3aa: CASITSGYEQYF

abundance: .
j_gene: TRBJ1-1
d_gene: TRBD1
v_gene: TRBV28
CDR3nt: TGTGCCAGCAGTTTTCGGGACAGGGGAGCGGGTGGCACTGAAGCTTTCTTT
CDR3aa: CASSFRDRGAGGTEAFF

abundance: .
j_gene: TRBJ2-1
d_gene: .
v_gene: TRBV11-3
CDR3nt: TGTGCCAGCAGCTTGGGAAGAGGGCCCTACAATGAGCAGTTCTTC
CDR3aa: CASSLGRGPYNEQFF

abundance: .
j_gene: TRBJ2-2
d_gene: .
v_gene: TRBV5-5
CDR3nt: TGTGCCAGCAGCCCATCCCGGGAGCTGTTTTTT
CDR3aa: CASSPSRELFF

abundance: .
j_gene: TRBJ2-6
d_gene: .
v_gene: TRBV27
CDR3nt: .
CDR3aa: CASSLFLSGANVLTF

abundance: once
j_gene: TRBJ2-6
d_gene: TRBD1
v_gene: TRBV27
CDR3nt: TGTGCCAGCAGCATAGGGGCCGGGACAGCCTCTGGGGCCAACGTCCTGACTTTC
CDR3aa: CASSIGAGTASGANVLTF

abundance: .
j_gene: TRBJ1-3
d_gene: .
v_gene: TRBV18
CDR3nt: TGTGCCAGCTCACCATCGGTTCACGATGGAAACACCATATATTTT
CDR3aa: CASSPSVHDGNTIYF

abundance: few
j_gene: TRBJ2-5
d_gene: .
v_gene: TRBV7-8
CDR3nt: TGTGCCAGCAGACCAGGGGCCCAGAGAAAAGAGACCCAGTACTTC
CDR3aa: CASRPGAQRKETQYF

abundance: few
j_gene: TRBJ2-7
d_gene: .
v_gene: TRBV6-6
CDR3nt: TGTGCCAGCAGTGTCCGGACAGCTTACGAGCAGTACTTC
CDR3aa: CASSVRTAYEQYF

abundance: .
j_gene: TRBJ2-2
d_gene: TRBD1
v_gene: TRBV29-1
CDR3nt: TGCAGCGCCCAGGGACAGGGAGGCACCGGGGAGCTGTTTTTT
CDR3aa: CSAQGQGGTGELFF

abundance: .
j_gene: TRBJ2-2
d_gene: .
v_gene: TRBV30
CDR3nt: TGTGCCTGGAGTGTACCCGGGGCCGGGGAGCTGTTTTTT
CDR3aa: CAWSVPGAGELFF

abundance: once
j_gene: TRBJ2-1
d_gene: TRBD2
v_gene: TRBV11-2
CDR3nt: TGTGCCAGCGGAGCGGGGGGCTCCAATGAGCAGTTCTTC
CDR3aa: CASGAGGSNEQFF

abundance: .
j_gene: TRBJ1-2
d_gene: TRBD1
v_gene: TRBV9
CDR3nt: TGTGCCAGCAGCGTCGCGACAGGGGCGGGCGGCTACACCTTC
CDR3aa: CASSVATGAGGYTF

abundance: few
j_gene: TRBJ1-1
d_gene: TRBD1
v_gene: TRBV30
CDR3nt: TGTGCCTGGAGACGACAGGGGAACACTGAAGCTTTCTTT
CDR3aa: CAWRRQGNTEAFF

abundance: .
j_gene: TRBJ2-7
d_gene: .
v_gene: TRBV30
CDR3nt: TGTGCCTGGATTCATTGGGGCAGCTCCTACGAGCAGTACTTC
CDR3aa: CAWIHWGSSYEQYF

abundance: .
j_gene: TRBJ2-2
d_gene: TRBD2
v_gene: TRBV5-1
CDR3nt: TGCGCCAGCAGCCCGACTAGCGGGACTGTGTACGCCGGGGAGCTGTTTTTT
CDR3aa: CASSPTSGTVYAGELFF

abundance: .
j_gene: TRBJ2-3
d_gene: TRBD2
v_gene: TRBV27
CDR3nt: TGTGCCAGCAGTCCGTTGGGGGGGAGCACAGATACGCAGTATTTT
CDR3aa: CASSPLGGSTDTQYF

abundance: .
j_gene: TRBJ2-7
d_gene: TRBD2
v_gene: TRBV5-1
CDR3nt: TGCGCCAGCAGCTTGGCCGGGACTAGCGGGAGCTCCTACGAGCAGTACTTC
CDR3aa: CASSLAGTSGSSYEQYF

abundance: .
j_gene: TRBJ2-1
d_gene: TRBD1
v_gene: TRBV10-3
CDR3nt: TGTGCCATCAGTGCCGGGACAGGGATTAACAATGAGCAGTTCTTC
CDR3aa: CAISAGTGINNEQFF

abundance: .
j_gene: TRBJ1-2
d_gene: TRBD1
v_gene: TRBV2
CDR3nt: TGTGCCAGCAGTGCGGACAGGGGTTCTAACTATGGCTACACCTTC
CDR3aa: CASSADRGSNYGYTF

abundance: .
j_gene: TRBJ1-2
d_gene: TRBD1
v_gene: TRBV7-9
CDR3nt: TGTGCCAGCAGCTTTGGGACAGACTATGGCTACACCTTC
CDR3aa: CASSFGTDYGYTF

abundance: many
j_gene: TRBJ1-1
d_gene: TRBD1
v_gene: TRBV5-6
CDR3nt: TGTGCCAGCAGCTTGATCGGGACAGCGAACACTGAAGCTTTCTTT
CDR3aa: CASSLIGTANTEAFF